Shown below are 15 T cell receptor beta chains from a single sample sequenced in a study of OX40 agonist ivuxolimab in advanced cancers. TCRdb's table, derived via immunoSEQ multiplex PCR, lists solely in-frame clones and lacks some. The sample has approximately 77,000 clones; roughly 85% are singletons. The material was CD4+ or CD8+ T cells sorted from blood, obtained in a trial of the OX40 agonist ivuxolimab. All receptors derive from an adult with an advanced solid tumor such as melanoma, head and neck, liver or kidney cancer.

The chain is built from TRBV7-9 and TRBJ1-1, with a weak D call TRBD1 (5 bases). Trimming cost V 3 bases and J 6 bases, with 11 bases left between them. The germline V gene encodes CDR1 SEHNR and CDR2 FQNEAQ (reference sequence). The CDR3 has 13 amino acids. CDR3 sequence (DNA): TGTGCCAGCAGCTTTCTCTCCAGGGCTGAAGCTTTCTTT. Residues: CASSFLSRAEAFF.

The V call is TRBV6-5, the J call TRBJ1-5; possibly TRBD1 for D (5 bases). The CDR3 loop spans 12 amino acids. The germline V gene has CDR1 MNHEY and CDR2 SVGAGI. V was clipped by 8 bases and J by 5 bases, with 10 bases between them. CDR3 in amino acids: CASQQDYQPQHF. In DNA, the CDR3 is TGTGCCAGCCAACAGGATTATCAGCCCCAGCATTTT.

The chain combines TRBV5-4 with TRBJ2-7; D tentatively fits TRBD1 or TRBD2 (5 bases each). Germline-derived CDR1 and CDR2 are SGHNT and YYREEE (reference sequence). Between the trimmed V and J ends, which lost 4 bases and 6 bases, there was a span of 20 bases. This CDR3 contains 15 residues. The CDR3 here is CASSHPGTLGSEQYF. Here the CDR3 DNA reads TGTGCCAGCAGCCACCCCGGGACCCTTGGGTCCGAGCAGTACTTC.

The CDR3 spells CASSRRERYNEQFF. The CDR3 nucleotides read TGTGCCAGCAGTCGGCGGGAGAGGTACAATGAGCAGTTCTTC. The chain uses TRBV28 and TRBJ2-1; 7 bases fit TRBD2. Germline V gene lookup returns CDR1 MDHEN and CDR2 SYDVKM. The V gene end was trimmed by 5 bases and the J gene end by 4 bases; junction bases not matched to a gene: 5. The CDR3 is 14 residues long. The whole variable domain, filled in from reference TRBV28 and TRBJ2-1, reads DVKVTQSSRYLVKRTGEKVFLECVQDMDHENMFWYRQDPGLGLRLIYFSYDVKMKEKGDIPEGYSVSREKKERFSLILESASTNQTSMYLCASSRRERYNEQFFGPGTRLTVL.

The CDR3 loop reads CASSATGYGGGYTF. The CDR3 DNA sequence: TGTGCCAGCAGCGCTACAGGTTACGGTGGTGGCTACACCTTC. V usage is TRBV9 and J usage is TRBJ1-2; TRBD1 might be the D (5 bases). The V and J ends lost 3 bases and 7 bases respectively, with 16 bases between them. Germline V lookup: CDR1 SGDLS, CDR2 YYNGEE. This CDR3 spans 14 amino acids.

A single count supports this clone. The chain links TRBV11-2 to TRBJ2-2; 8 positions match TRBD1. The CDR3 contains 15 residues. With 5 bases clipped from V and 5 bases from J, the junction kept 7 bases outside the gene matches. The germline gives CDR1 SGHAT, CDR2 FQNNGV. CDR3 sequence reads: CASSLTGVGTGELFF. CDR3 DNA: TGTGCCAGCAGCCTGACAGGGGTGGGGACCGGGGAGCTGTTTTTT. Drawing the rest from reference TRBV11-2 and TRBJ2-2, the complete variable domain is EAGVAQSPRYKIIEKRQSVAFWCNPISGHATLYWYQQILGQGPKLLIQFQNNGVVDDSQLPKDRFSAERLKGVDSTLKIQPAKLEDSAVYLCASSLTGVGTGELFFGEGSRLTVL.

The chain employs TRBV6-5 and TRBJ2-7, with a weak D call TRBD2 (5 bases). The CDR3 has 15 residues. V was cut by 6 bases and J by 0 bases, with 15 bases left in between. Germline CDR1 is MNHEY and CDR2 is SVGAGI. CDR3: CASRYQARASYEQYF. The CDR3 DNA is TGTGCCAGCAGGTACCAGGCGAGGGCCTCCTACGAGCAGTACTTC.

The J gene is TRBJ2-3, the V gene TRBV7-8; D gene uncertain. Trimming cost V 7 bases and J 4 bases, with 6 bases left between them. Germline-derived CDR1 and CDR2 are SGHVS and FQNEAQ. This CDR3 has 11 amino acids. The CDR3 loop reads CASTQADTQYF. The CDR3 nucleotides read TGTGCCAGCACCCAGGCAGATACGCAGTATTTT. The variable domain in full, with the rest retrieved from reference TRBV7-8 and TRBJ2-3, is GAGVSQSPRYKVAKRGQDVALRCDPISGHVSLFWYQQALGQGPEFLTYFQNEAQLDKSGLPSDRFFAERPEGSVSTLKIQRTQQEDSAVYLCASTQADTQYFGPGTRLTVL.

This sequence joins TRBV5-4 and TRBJ1-1; D perhaps matches TRBD1 (5 bases). The length of the CDR3 is 14 residues. Germline lookup yields CDR1 SGHNT and CDR2 YYREEE (reference sequence). Trimming stripped 0 bases from V and 7 bases from J, with 13 bases between. CDR3 protein: CASSLVGVGGEAFF. The CDR3, as DNA: TGTGCCAGCAGCTTGGTTGGGGTGGGGGGTGAAGCTTTCTTT.

The CDR3, as DNA: TGTGCCAGCAGTGTATCTTTGTGGGGCACTGAAGCTTTCTTT. Protein: CASSVSLWGTEAFF. This chain uses TRBV28 with TRBJ1-1; D not resolved. CDR3 size: 14 residues. Germline CDR1 MDHEN, CDR2 SYDVKM. Trimming removed 5 bases from V and 4 bases from J, with 14 bases in between.

The rearrangement joins TRBV9 to TRBJ1-2, with D possibly matching TRBD1 (5 bases). The V gene lost 0 bases and the J gene lost 5 bases, with 14 bases spanning the gap. The CDR3 runs to 15 residues. Looked up from germline, CDR1 is SGDLS and CDR2 is YYNGEE. CDR3 in amino acids: CASSVAAQGPYGYTF. The CDR3 region has the DNA TGTGCCAGCAGCGTAGCTGCCCAGGGACCTTATGGCTACACCTTC. The full variable domain, rest sourced from reference TRBV9 and TRBJ1-2, is DSGVTQTPKHLITATGQRVTLRCSPRSGDLSVYWYQQSLDQGLQFLIQYYNGEERAKGNILERFSAQQFPDLHSELNLSSLELGDSALYFCASSVAAQGPYGYTFGSGTRLTVV.

This sequence joins TRBV7-7 and TRBJ2-7, with 9 bases that match TRBD1. The length of the CDR3 is 14 residues. Trimming took 4 bases from V and 5 from J; bases not matched to a gene: 6. Germline lookup yields CDR1 SSHAT and CDR2 FNYEAQ (reference sequence). For the CDR3, the DNA is TGTGCCAGCAGCTACAGGGGGCTGACCCACGAGCAGTACTTC. It codes for CASSYRGLTHEQYF.

The chain carries TRBV23-1 and TRBJ2-5; no clear D gene. TRBV23-1 is an ORF, with its function uncertain. There are 12 residues in the CDR3. Trimming left V 3 bases short and J 11 bases short, with 13 bases between. The CDR3 DNA reads TGCGCCAGCAGTCAGAGACTCCTGGAGCAGTACTTC. This translates into CASSQRLLEQYF.

The chain links TRBV30 to TRBJ1-6, with D hard to call. The ends were cut back, 8 bases at V and 7 bases at J, with 15 bases in the middle. Germline V gives CDR1 GTSNPN, CDR2 SVGIG (reference sequence). This CDR3 has 13 amino acids. CDR3 DNA sequence: TGTGCCGCTTTAAGAACGGGAAATTCACCCCTCCACTTT. It specifies CAALRTGNSPLHF.

V and J are TRBV7-3 and TRBJ2-3, with D unclear. Germline V gene data show CDR1 as SGHTA and CDR2 as FQGTGA. This CDR3 is built from 14 residues. V was trimmed by 1 base and J by 0 bases, leaving 5 bases between them. This chain's CDR3 is CASSLNPSTDTQYF. Written as DNA, the CDR3 is TGTGCCAGCAGCTTAAATCCTAGCACAGATACGCAGTATTTT.